The sequence of this T cell receptor beta chain was determined in a study of cytomegalovirus exposure and HLA in healthy donors. Findings and limits, study-wide: Listed as cytomegalovirus-associated were 170 or so TCR beta chains. In a later analysis, across HLA loci, associated TCR counts were highest for DRB1, lowest for HLA-C.

PCR was performed using 60 Vbeta and 13 Jbeta primers. Measured with immunoSEQ multiplex PCR; TCRdb has only the in-frame clones, and not every one. The table has about 190,000 clones, over 60% seen once. The CDR3 has 15 amino acids. The V gene's germline CDR1 is KGHSH and CDR2 LQKENI. V dropped 5 bases and J dropped 5; count of bases not matched to a gene: 9. Remarks on this clone: Antigen unknown.

The V call is TRBV18, the J call TRBJ1-1, with 9 positions matching TRBD1. The clonotype was recovered from a man in his thirties or forties in good health and CMV-seropositive. The sequenced sample consisted of PBMCs. In DNA, the CDR3 is TGTGCCAGCTCATCGAACCACAGGGGGCAAACTGAAGCTTTCTTT. As protein: CASSSNHRGQTEAFF.